These 20 T cell receptor beta chains originate from one sample sequenced in a study of blood T cell repertoires in COVID-19. Produced via immunoSEQ multiplex PCR; TCRdb's table is partial and in-frame only. The profile covers more than 150,000 clones, with 75% to 80% appearing a single time and approximately 14% taken by the ten largest. The sample consisted of peripheral blood. The receptors originated from a woman of 80 years or more with acute or convalescent COVID-19.

The chain combines TRBV7-2 with TRBJ2-1; 12 bases fit TRBD2. V was pared by 5 bases and J by 10 bases, with 6 bases of the junction left unmatched. In germline, CDR1 is SGHTA, CDR2 FQGNSA. The CDR3 totals 14 residues. DNA for the CDR3: TGTGCCAGCAGCGTAAGACTAGCGGGAGCGGAGCAGTTCTTC. It is translated as CASSVRLAGAEQFF.

This clone came up once. V usage is TRBV6-2 or TRBV6-3 and J usage is TRBJ1-2; D is ambiguous. The CDR3 is made up of 14 amino acids. Germline lookup yields CDR1 MNHEY and CDR2 SVGEGT. The germline V and J ends were trimmed by 3 bases and 6 bases, with 14 bases remaining between them. CDR3 region: CASSYRNTLDGYTF. The CDR3, as DNA: TGTGCCAGCAGTTATCGCAATACTCTCGATGGCTACACCTTC.

The rearrangement joins TRBV7-2 to TRBJ2-7; D is ambiguous. The V gene's germline CDR1 is SGHTA and CDR2 FQGNSA. V was clipped by 2 bases and J by 3 bases, with 5 bases between them. The CDR3 consists of 12 residues. CDR3 region: CASSLYNYEQYF. Here the CDR3 DNA reads TGTGCCAGCAGCTTATATAACTACGAGCAGTACTTC.

The chain employs TRBV5-1 and TRBJ2-3; D call uncertain. In germline, CDR1 is SGHRS, CDR2 YFSETQ. The CDR3 runs 13 residues. Trimming stripped 1 base from V and 1 base from J, with 4 bases between. The CDR3 DNA sequence: TGCGCCAGCAGCTTGTCTCGCACAGATACGCAGTATTTT. Translation gives CASSLSRTDTQYF.

The chain has TRBV6-5 and TRBJ1-5; no firm D call. Trimming removed 7 bases at V and 9 bases at J, with 16 bases between. The CDR3 sequence is 13 residues long. The germline CDR1 and CDR2 sequences are MNHEY and SVGAGI. CDR3 amino acids: CASKKGEGRPQHF. CDR3 sequence (DNA): TGTGCCAGCAAAAAAGGTGAGGGTCGGCCCCAGCATTTT.

The chain is built from TRBV28 and TRBJ2-1, with D tentatively TRBD1 (7 bases). CDR1 is MDHEN, CDR2 SYDVKM, per germline. This CDR3 is built from 17 residues. V gave up 5 bases and J gave up 9 bases, with 26 bases separating them. The CDR3: CASSPLYETGWRGEQFF. In DNA form, the CDR3 reads TGTGCCAGCAGTCCTCTGTACGAGACAGGGTGGAGGGGTGAGCAGTTCTTC.

The chain is built from TRBV7-2 and TRBJ1-5; tentatively, D is TRBD1 (6 bases). Between the trimmed V and J ends, which lost 5 bases and 4 bases, there was a span of 12 bases. The CDR3 totals 14 residues. The germline gives CDR1 SGHTA, CDR2 FQGNSA. The CDR3 DNA is TGTGCCAGCAGCCCGGGACAAACTAATCAGCCCCAGCATTTT. Amino acids: CASSPGQTNQPQHF. Combining the CDR3 with reference TRBV7-2 and TRBJ1-5 gives the whole variable domain GAGVSQSPSNKVTEKGKDVELRCDPISGHTALYWYRQSLGQGLEFLIYFQGNSAPDKSGLPSDRFSAERTGGSVSTLTIQRTQQEDSAVYLCASSPGQTNQPQHFGDGTRLSIL.

The V gene is TRBV23-1, the J gene TRBJ1-1; D may be TRBD1 (6 bases). TRBV23-1 is an ORF for which the function is uncertain. V was cut by 4 bases and J by 0 bases, with 18 bases left in between. The CDR3 sequence is 17 residues long. The CDR3 bases are TGCGCCAGCAGTCCCCAGGGGTCTGATGCCTTGAACACTGAAGCTTTCTTT. Encoded protein: CASSPQGSDALNTEAFF.

V usage is TRBV4-2 and J usage is TRBJ2-3; 8 positions match TRBD2. This CDR3 has 20 amino acids. The junction had 16 bases not matched to a gene; V was cut back by 1 base and J by 1 base. CDR1 is LGHNA and CDR2 is YNFKEQ in the germline V gene. CDR3 in DNA: TGTGCCAGCAGCCAAGGGGCTAGGACTAGCAAGGTTACTGGCACAGATACGCAGTATTTT. Residues: CASSQGARTSKVTGTDTQYF.

V is TRBV6-5 and J is TRBJ1-2; D is possibly TRBD1 (6 bases). V lost 6 bases and J 9 bases, leaving 20 bases between the germline ends. There are 14 residues in the CDR3. Germline V gene data show CDR1 as MNHEY and CDR2 as SVGAGI. CDR3 sequence (DNA): TGTGCCAGCAGACCACACGGGGGGCTGGGGAGCTACACCTTC. Its translation: CASRPHGGLGSYTF.

This chain joins TRBV7-6 and TRBJ2-1, with 12 positions matching TRBD2. Germline trimming cut 6 bases from V and 6 bases from J; bases unmatched to any gene: 6. The germline V gene encodes CDR1 SGHVS and CDR2 FNYEAQ. The CDR3 is made up of 15 amino acids. The CDR3 region has the DNA TGTGCCAGCAGAGCCGGACTAGCGGGAACCAATGAGCAGTTCTTC. This translates into CASRAGLAGTNEQFF.

The chain uses TRBV2 and TRBJ2-3, with a tentative D call TRBD1 (5 bases). This CDR3 spans 15 amino acids. Trimming left V 1 base short and J 1 base short, with 9 bases between. The germline CDR1 and CDR2 sequences are SNHLY and FYNNEI. CDR3 DNA: TGTGCCAGCAGTGAAGTAACAGGACGCACAGATACGCAGTATTTT. It translates to CASSEVTGRTDTQYF.

The genes are TRBV30 and TRBJ2-3; D perhaps matches TRBD2 (6 bases). Trimming removed 3 bases at V and 3 bases at J, with 13 bases between. Germline CDR1 reads GTSNPN; CDR2 reads SVGIG (reference sequence). The CDR3 totals 14 residues. CDR3 sequence reads: CAWRGLGGTDTQYF. The CDR3 DNA is TGTGCCTGGAGGGGACTCGGAGGTACAGATACGCAGTATTTT.

This clone was observed a handful of times. The rearrangement links TRBV6-5 to TRBJ1-2; 12 bases fit TRBD1. CDR3 length equals 15 residues. The trim removed 5 bases at V and 7 bases at J, leaving 8 bases unmatched. Germline V CDR1 and CDR2: MNHEY, SVGAGI. The DNA for the CDR3 is TGTGCCAGCAGTAGTCCGGGACAGGGGGCGCTTGGCTACACCTTC. Translated: CASSSPGQGALGYTF.

This clone turned up a few times. The chain uses TRBV30 and TRBJ1-3; the D gene is possibly TRBD1 (5 bases). Germline CDR1 is GTSNPN and CDR2 is SVGIG (reference sequence). CDR3 size: 17 residues. V was cut by 3 bases and J by 0 bases, with 18 bases left in between. The DNA for the CDR3 is TGTGCCTGGAGAGGCTCTTGGGGCCGCCTCTCTGGAAACACCATATATTTT. It is translated as CAWRGSWGRLSGNTIYF.

V is TRBV10-3 and J is TRBJ2-1, with 12 bases that match TRBD2. This CDR3 is 15 amino acids long. Germline values: CDR1 ENHRY, CDR2 SYGVKD. Trimming at V came to 6 bases and at J to 7 bases, leaving 7 bases not matched to a gene. The DNA for the CDR3 is TGTGCCATCAGCCCGACTAGCGGGAGTATTAATGAGCAGTTCTTC. It translates to CAISPTSGSINEQFF.

The J gene is TRBJ2-7, the V gene TRBV7-9, with a weak D call TRBD2 (5 bases). V was cut by 5 bases and J by 5 bases, with 22 bases left in between. The CDR3 consists of 16 residues. The germline V gene has CDR1 SEHNR and CDR2 FQNEAQ (reference sequence). In nucleotides, the CDR3 is TGTGCCAGCAGCCTACTCGGACGGGGATTCTACGACGAGCAGTACTTC. Protein sequence: CASSLLGRGFYDEQYF.

This chain connects TRBV29-1 to TRBJ2-2; 8 nucleotides align to TRBD1. Unmatched junction bases numbered 3, after V lost 4 bases and J lost 2 bases. Germline values: CDR1 SQVTM, CDR2 ANQGSEA. CDR3 length: 14 residues. The CDR3 coding sequence is TGCAGCGTTGGGACAGGGAGTAACACCGGGGAGCTGTTTTTT. This gives the protein CSVGTGSNTGELFF.

There are a few counts of this clone. This sequence joins TRBV3-1 (or the pseudogene TRBV3-2) and TRBJ1-5, with unresolved D. Germline lookup yields CDR1 LGHDT and CDR2 YNNKEL (reference sequence). The ends were cut back, 4 bases at V and 2 bases at J, with 9 bases in the middle. CDR3 length equals 14 residues. As DNA, the CDR3 is TGTGCCAGCAGCCCCCAGCAGGGCAATCAGCCCCAGCATTTT. This sequence encodes CASSPQQGNQPQHF.

This sequence joins TRBV19 and TRBJ1-2; no clear D gene. The V end lost 1 base, the J end lost 2 bases, and 8 bases lay between the germline ends. Germline loops: CDR1 LNHDA, CDR2 SQIVND (reference sequence). The length of the CDR3 is 14 residues. CDR3 amino acids: CASSIGEENYGYTF. DNA of the CDR3: TGTGCCAGTAGTATAGGAGAGGAGAACTATGGCTACACCTTC.